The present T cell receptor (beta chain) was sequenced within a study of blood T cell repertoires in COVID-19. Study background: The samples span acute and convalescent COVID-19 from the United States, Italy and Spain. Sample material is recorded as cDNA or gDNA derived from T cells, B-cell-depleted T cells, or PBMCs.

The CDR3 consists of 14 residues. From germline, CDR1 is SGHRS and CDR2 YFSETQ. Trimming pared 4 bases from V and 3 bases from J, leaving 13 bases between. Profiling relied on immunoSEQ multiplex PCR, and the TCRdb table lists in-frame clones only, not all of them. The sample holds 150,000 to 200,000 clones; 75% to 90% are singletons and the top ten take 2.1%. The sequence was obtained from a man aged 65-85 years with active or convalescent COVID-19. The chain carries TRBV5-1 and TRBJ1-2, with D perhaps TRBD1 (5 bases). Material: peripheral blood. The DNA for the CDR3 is TGCGCCAGCAGCGGAAATGACAGAGACTATGGCTACACCTTC. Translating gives CASSGNDRDYGYTF.